These 4 T cell receptor beta chains were all obtained from the same sample, sequenced in a study of blood T cell repertoires in COVID-19. Repertoires were generated with immunoSEQ multiplex PCR, while TCRdb's copy carries only in-frame clones and drops some. This table holds a few hundred thousand clones, about nine tenths found once. Sequenced input: PBMCs or T cells enriched from blood (not recorded which). The receptor source for this set is a woman in her 40s who had recovered from COVID-19.

Note on this clone: Compared with germline, one end of the junction differs, possibly owing to a read error. The chain recombines TRBV6-2 or TRBV6-3 with TRBJ2-7, with unresolved D. The CDR3 contains 11 residues. Germline V gene lookup returns CDR1 MNHEY and CDR2 SVGEGT. For the CDR3, the DNA is TGTGCCAGCAGTTACTCCGACGAGCAGTACTTC. Amino acids: CASSYSDEQYF.

The chain recombines TRBV10-3 with TRBJ2-7; 8 bases align to TRBD2. V shed 6 bases, J shed 6 bases, and the junction held 4 bases outside the gene matches. The CDR3 totals 12 residues. The germline gives CDR1 ENHRY, CDR2 SYGVKD. The CDR3 is CAISGTRGEQYF. CDR3 DNA: TGTGCCATCAGCGGGACTAGGGGCGAGCAGTACTTC.

V gene TRBV27 combines with J gene TRBJ1-2; the match to TRBD1 covers 9 bases. Losses at the gene ends were 3 bases for V and 7 bases for J; bases not matched to a gene: 6. CDR3 length equals 14 residues. Germline lookup yields CDR1 MNHEY and CDR2 SMNVEV (reference sequence). This CDR3 reads CASSFGDRASGYTF. CDR3 nucleotide sequence: TGTGCCAGCAGTTTTGGGGACAGGGCCTCTGGCTACACCTTC.

The J gene is TRBJ2-7, the V gene TRBV13; 9 nucleotides line up with TRBD1. Unmatched junction bases numbered 9, after V lost 5 bases and J lost 4 bases. The CDR3 loop spans 15 amino acids. Germline CDR1 PRHDT, CDR2 FYEKMQ (reference sequence). The CDR3 DNA sequence: TGTGCCAGCAGCCCTAAGGACAGGGGAGCATACGAGCAGTACTTC. Residues: CASSPKDRGAYEQYF.